This T cell receptor (beta chain) was captured by sequencing in a study of cytomegalovirus exposure and HLA in healthy donors (dated by TCRdb to the late 2010s). For the wider study: In an earlier analysis of approximately 500 of the donors, about 260 Gb of sequence data and approximately 100 million unique TCR beta sequences from about 179 million T cells were reported. The study was designed to test whether signatures of past pathogen exposure could be identified by cataloging public T cell receptors. Roughly 300 gigabases of sequencing data and around 87 million unique TCR sequences were included in an early release covering 500 to 750 HLA-typed donors. Donor age, sex, ethnicity and CMV serostatus were compiled alongside the repertoire data. A few DR-DQ haplotypes were handled as single units for association and clustering because linkage in the cohort was strong. Both class I and class II loci were covered by HLA typing, at four-digit resolution. On average, roughly 200,000 unique TCR beta nucleotide sequences were sequenced per donor among some 430 genotyped donors of the cohort, with around 19% of those sequences being non-productive. Along with the approximately 620-subject first cohort, a separate validation cohort of over 90 different subjects was used. The later analysis used no new phenotypic data to find candidate immune exposures, relying instead on TCR beta sequences and their occurrence across donors. The study combined high-throughput TCR immunosequencing, statistical association of individual TCRs with disease status, and machine learning to predict cytomegalovirus infection status. The number of typed donors differed by locus: about 620-630 for A, B, C, DRB1 and DQB1; some 540 for DQA1; roughly 600 for DPA1; and 400 to 480 for DPB1. In an earlier analysis of 550 to 700 of the donors, high-throughput TCR beta sequencing was used to judge whether each TCR beta V gene segment behaved as functional or pseudogenic. A later genetic analysis used genome-wide SNP genotypes for about 55% of the 666 donors, treating that subset as a discovery cohort. The genetic ancestry cluster associated with self-reported Caucasian donors included 81% of the 398 genotyped donors. The study used immunosequencing to profile the T cell repertoires of hundreds of subjects and linked those repertoires to cytomegalovirus serostatus. Every discovery cohort repertoire had been produced on one sequencing platform. A later analysis re-analyzed previously published TCR beta repertoires from roughly 690 donors and added high-resolution HLA genotyping to study TCR occurrence patterns.

The cohort comprised some 680 healthy bone marrow donors. At the time of sampling, all cohort members were nominally healthy, though unrecorded immune exposures were likely present. The donor tested CMV seronegative, placing the donor among the 352 seronegative members of the cohort. Each donor provided a peripheral blood sample, and peripheral blood mononuclear cells were used for TCR beta sequencing. Genomic DNA was extracted from the blood cell samples with the Qiagen DNeasy Blood Extraction Kit. Here is what the overall study found, with its caveats: A later analysis found that most CMV-associated TCR beta chains appeared HLA-restricted, with HLA associations seemingly driven largely by CMV exposure. According to a later analysis, parvovirus B19, influenza, CMV and Epstein-Barr virus appeared linked to several top co-occurrence clusters. In vitro tests confirmed that a few of the cytomegalovirus-associated TCR beta chains recognize cytomegalovirus antigens. According to a later genetic analysis, donors in an Asian-associated ancestry cluster had fewer N-insertions in productive TCRs than the approximately 700-donor mean. CMV serostatus was the only immune exposure information available for the cohort. A later genetic analysis associated a missense DCLRE1C variant with V-gene and J-gene trimming of TCR beta chains, and an independent cohort replicated the association. Because counts were too low, about 15 rarely observed V segments, including chromosome 9 orphons, were left out of the earlier analysis of roughly 600 of the donors. A cluster of highly shared sequence variants was judged likely to represent a technical artifact of the sequencing pipeline. According to a later analysis, TCR association rates differed among HLA loci, with DRB1 alleles showing the most associated TCRs and HLA-C alleles showing the fewest. The authors suggested that the approach could potentially be generalized to other disease states and immunological phenotypes. Linkage disequilibrium might explain the correlated functional status among segregating V segments, but an unknown experimental factor could not be excluded. An earlier analysis of several hundred of the donors showed that most TCR beta V segments appeared in productive rearrangements either about 87% or about 30% of the time, which broadly matched IMGT annotations. Because HLA typing was missing for some donors at each locus, association tests included only the typed subset. A later analysis found that HLA-associated TCR beta chains were more clonally expanded and had lower generation probabilities than equally common non-associated chains. The study gave a list of 150 to 200 TCR beta chains associated with cytomegalovirus. Presence/absence analyses assumed roughly uniform sequencing depth across donors, an assumption that may not hold. The classifier was reported to diagnose cytomegalovirus status with high specificity and sensitivity in both the original cohort and the validation cohort. Only TCR beta chains were sequenced in this cohort, and the absence of alpha or paired-chain data limited detectable features. A further reported finding was that TCR beta sequences accurately predicted the HLA-A and HLA-B alleles for most subjects in the first cohort. Across donors, most TCR sequences were observed very rarely, whereas some public TCRs were present in many individuals. Strong co-occurrence of HLA alleles, especially DR and DQ, made assigning TCR associations to individual alleles difficult. Specific HLA alleles were associated with 15,000 to 20,000 TCR beta sequences at a false discovery rate of 0.05 in a later analysis.

This clone was counted a few times. What this receptor recognizes is not known. The record has no base qualities; no much larger clone is one base away. The library was built by means of the immunoSEQ multiplex PCR assay. For the multiplex PCR, a mixture combining 60 forward primers for TCR Vbeta segments and 13 reverse primers for TCR Jbeta segments was used. A multiplex PCR assay on genomic DNA amplified the CDR3 region of rearranged TCR beta genes. The amplified TCR beta libraries were sequenced on the Illumina HiSeq System as 87-base-pair reads. The original pipeline was this. A later analysis tallied some 79 million unique TCR beta chains across the 666 repertoires, and some 10 million of those chains were shared by two or more donors. To remove PCR and sequencing errors, raw reads were error-corrected and collapsed into unique sequences using a nearest-neighbor algorithm that merged closely related sequences. CDR3 sequences were aligned to IMGT reference sequences to assign V, D and J gene segments. Each retained sequence needed at least a six-nucleotide match to both a V gene segment and a J gene segment. A rearrangement was called productive if the CDR3 had no stop codons and remained in frame with V and J, and every other rearrangement was called non-productive. Following IMGT convention, CDR3 was defined as the stretch from the second conserved V-encoded cysteine to the conserved J-encoded phenylalanine. Sequences without an unambiguous match to a single V gene segment were excluded from the earlier analysis of 587 of the donors. In an earlier analysis of several hundred of the donors, V segments were called functional above 56.7% productive rearrangements and were called segregating when the between-donor standard deviation exceeded 5%. To diagnose cytomegalovirus status from the catalog of TCR beta chain sequences, a statistical classification framework was built. In a later analysis, V and J genes were assigned by comparing TCR nucleotide sequences against IMGT/GENE-DB human TR gene sequences. A later analysis assigned CDR3 sequences and most-parsimonious VDJ recombination scenarios with the TCRdist pipeline. In a later analysis, each TCR beta chain was defined by its CDR3 amino acid sequence together with its V-gene family, and reads without a unique V-gene family were excluded. A later analysis removed several hundred highly shared, low-generation-probability nucleotide sequences to deal with suspected cross-contamination and a sequencing artifact. A later analysis calculated a clonal expansion index for each public chain from normalized within-repertoire ranks of inferred template counts. In a later analysis, generation probabilities were computed with a VDJ recombination model fitted to out-of-frame rearrangements, and the resulting probabilities were checked against IGoR. Hypergeometric tests were used in a later analysis to score TCR-TCR, TCR-HLA and TCR-CMV co-occurrence, with a repertoire-size bias correction applied to the TCR pairs. To estimate false discovery rates, a later analysis permuted the HLA or CMV assignments 20 times. In a later analysis, co-occurring TCRs were grouped using DBSCAN, and TCRdist sequence similarity was added for clustering within HLA-allele-positive subsets. Repertoires with fewer than 30,000 or more than 120,000 public chains, plus five repertoires with anomalous nucleotide sharing, were excluded from co-occurrence clustering. The clones in this table, taken by TCRdb from immuneACCESS, are in-frame only. Not every clone is retained; where verified, under half of the shortfall comes from an unresolved V gene, and the cause of the rest is unknown. The V and J calls and clone size are taken from that table; D and trimming were inferred from the DNA. Present in this sample are around 150,000 clones, roughly 80% of which were seen just once. The leading ten clones occupy 1.5% to 2% of the sample.

Sequenced sample: PBMCs. The sequence derives from a woman aged 35 to 49 in good health and CMV-seronegative.

The DNA sequence is as follows: TGTGCCAGCAGCTTGGGGCTAGTCGCAGATACGCAGTATTTT. It translates to CASSLGLVADTQYF. The chain was built from TRBV5-6 and TRBJ2-3, with no confident D gene call. The germline V gene specifies SGHDT as CDR1 and YYEEEE as CDR2. V is pared back by 0 bases and J by 4 bases, with 9 bases lying between the germline termini. The CDR3 holds 14 amino acids from the cysteine to the phenylalanine. Kept here is only the CDR3 DNA, which spans 42 bases and is read in frame from base 1.